This T cell receptor beta chain is from a study of cytomegalovirus exposure and HLA in healthy donors (dated by TCRdb to about 2017). The study in broad terms: An earlier analysis of approximately 640 of the donors reported approximately 270 Gb of sequence data and 100 million to 130 million unique TCR beta sequences from about 180 million T cells. An early release that covered some 640 HLA-typed donors contained approximately 300 gigabases of sequencing data and some 87 million unique TCR sequences. The genetic ancestry cluster associated with self-reported Caucasian donors included roughly 84% of the roughly 400 genotyped donors. The study was designed to test whether signatures of past pathogen exposure could be identified by cataloging public T cell receptors. The T cell repertoires of around 730 subjects were profiled by immunosequencing and related to cytomegalovirus serostatus. In addition to the first cohort of 666 subjects, a separate validation cohort of 120 different subjects was used. To predict cytomegalovirus infection status, the study brought together high-throughput TCR immunosequencing, statistical association of individual TCRs with disease status, and machine learning. To study patterns of TCR occurrence, a later analysis re-analyzed previously published TCR beta repertoires from 500 to 850 donors and added high-resolution HLA genotyping. The later analysis used no new phenotypic data to find candidate immune exposures, relying instead on TCR beta sequences and their occurrence across donors. An earlier analysis of nearly 600 of the donors applied high-throughput TCR beta sequencing to assess whether each TCR beta V gene segment acted as functional or pseudogenic. Donor age, sex, ethnicity and CMV serostatus were collected together with the repertoire data. In a later genetic analysis, genome-wide SNP genotypes for about three fifths of the roughly 670 donors were used, and that subset was treated as a discovery cohort. Every repertoire in the discovery cohort had been generated on one and the same sequencing platform. HLA typing included class I and class II loci at four-digit resolution. The number of donors typed differed by locus, with roughly 629-640 for A, B, C, DRB1 and DQB1, 522 for DQA1, about 610 for DPA1, and approximately 470 for DPB1. Five DR-DQ haplotypes were treated as single units for association and clustering because of strong linkage in the cohort. On average, about 200,000 unique TCR beta nucleotide sequences were sequenced per donor among several hundred genotyped donors of the cohort, with 15% to 20% of those sequences being non-productive. General study outcomes and caveats: A later analysis associated approximately 17,000 TCR beta sequences with specific HLA alleles at a false discovery rate of 0.05. In this cohort, only TCR beta chains were sequenced, and detectable features were limited by the absence of alpha or paired-chain data. In a later genetic analysis, fewer N-insertions in productive TCRs were reported among donors in an Asian-associated ancestry cluster than the 666-donor mean. In the study, 150 to 200 TCR beta chains were listed as associated with cytomegalovirus. Several of the top co-occurrence clusters appeared to be linked to parvovirus B19, influenza, CMV and Epstein-Barr virus, according to a later analysis. When HLA alleles, especially DR and DQ, strongly co-occurred, attributing TCR associations to individual alleles was difficult. The authors suggested that the approach could potentially be generalized to other disease states and immunological phenotypes. The presence/absence analyses assumed that sequencing depth was roughly uniform across donors, and that assumption may not be true. A further reported finding was that TCR beta sequences accurately predicted the HLA-A and HLA-B alleles for most subjects in the first cohort. The classifier was reported to diagnose cytomegalovirus status with high specificity and sensitivity in both the original cohort and the validation cohort. Because HLA typing was unavailable for some donors at each locus, only the typed subset was used in association tests. Because counts were too low, approximately 18 rarely observed V segments, including chromosome 9 orphons, were excluded from the earlier analysis of some 590 of the donors. A later genetic analysis associated a missense DCLRE1C variant with V-gene and J-gene trimming of TCR beta chains, and an independent cohort replicated the association. Linkage disequilibrium might explain the correlated functional status among segregating V segments, but an unknown experimental factor could not be ruled out. In a later analysis, HLA-associated TCR beta chains were found to be more clonally expanded and to have lower generation probabilities than equally common non-associated chains. In an earlier analysis of some 550 of the donors, most TCR beta V segments were observed in productive rearrangements about 90% or about 30% of the time, broadly matching IMGT annotations. In a later analysis, TCR association rates were found to vary across HLA loci, with the most associated TCRs seen for DRB1 alleles and the fewest for HLA-C alleles. Immune exposure information for the cohort was limited to CMV serostatus. Across donors, most TCR sequences were observed very rarely, whereas some public TCRs were present in many individuals. Because the 87-base-pair reads could not distinguish some IMGT-functional V segments, including TRBV6-2 and TRBV6-3, those segments were excluded. The sequencing pipeline was judged likely to have produced a cluster of highly shared sequence variants as a technical artifact. Most CMV-associated TCR beta chains appeared to be HLA-restricted in a later analysis, and the HLA associations seemed to be driven largely by CMV exposure. Three of the identified cytomegalovirus-associated TCR beta chains were confirmed in vitro to be specific for cytomegalovirus antigens.

According to the germline V gene, CDR1 reads SGHTA and CDR2 reads FQGNSA. Trimmed from V: 7 bases; trimmed from J: 2 bases; junction bases lacking a gene match: 13. The CDR3 goes from the cysteine to the phenylalanine over 16 residues. The retained sequence is limited to the CDR3, 48 bases, with the frame set at the first base. Only one count was recorded for this clone. The antigen it recognizes is unknown. No qualities accompany the bases; no much larger clone lies one base away. Receptor amplification or capture employed the immunoSEQ multiplex PCR assay. For the multiplex PCR, a mixture combining 60 forward primers for TCR Vbeta segments and 13 reverse primers for TCR Jbeta segments was used. The CDR3 region of rearranged TCR beta genes was amplified from genomic DNA by a multiplex PCR assay. On the Illumina HiSeq System, the amplified TCR beta libraries were sequenced as 87-base-pair reads. Under the source paper's analysis protocol: A later analysis counted about 80 million unique TCR beta chains across the 650 to 700 repertoires, and some 11 million of these chains were shared by at least two donors. To remove PCR and sequencing errors, raw reads were error-corrected and collapsed into unique sequences using a nearest-neighbor algorithm that merged closely related sequences. V, D and J gene segments were assigned by aligning CDR3 sequences to IMGT reference sequences. For a sequence to be retained, at least a six-nucleotide match to both a V gene segment and a J gene segment was required. A rearrangement was called productive if the CDR3 had no stop codons and remained in frame with V and J, and every other rearrangement was called non-productive. Following IMGT convention, CDR3 was defined as the stretch from the second conserved V-encoded cysteine up to the conserved J-encoded phenylalanine. Sequences without an unambiguous match to a single V gene segment were excluded from the earlier analysis of 450 to 750 of the donors. In an earlier analysis of 587 of the donors, a V segment was called functional when productive rearrangements were above 56.7%, and segregating when the standard deviation between donors exceeded 5%. A statistical classification framework was built to diagnose cytomegalovirus status from the catalog of TCR beta chain sequences. In a later analysis, TCR nucleotide sequences were compared against IMGT/GENE-DB human TR gene sequences so that V and J genes could be assigned. The TCRdist pipeline was used in a later analysis to assign CDR3 sequences and most-parsimonious VDJ recombination scenarios. In a later analysis, each TCR beta chain was defined by its CDR3 amino acid sequence together with its V-gene family, and reads lacking a unique V-gene family were excluded. As a way to deal with suspected cross-contamination and a sequencing artifact, a later analysis dropped hundreds of nucleotide sequences that were highly shared and had low generation probability. For each public chain, a later analysis derived a clonal expansion index from normalized ranks of inferred template counts within each repertoire. A later analysis computed generation probabilities with a VDJ recombination model fitted to out-of-frame rearrangements, and checked the results against IGoR. Hypergeometric tests were used in a later analysis to score TCR-TCR, TCR-HLA and TCR-CMV co-occurrence, with a repertoire-size bias correction applied to the TCR pairs. False discovery rates were estimated in a later analysis by permuting HLA or CMV assignments 20 times. In a later analysis, co-occurring TCRs were grouped using DBSCAN, with TCRdist sequence similarity added in when clustering inside HLA-allele-positive subsets. Repertoires with fewer than 30,000 or more than 120,000 public chains were left out of co-occurrence clustering, as were roughly five repertoires with anomalous nucleotide sharing. As stored in TCRdb, this immuneACCESS dataset retains in-frame rearrangements with V and J assigned. A fraction of the clones does not appear; measured against another copy, unresolved V genes explain less than half of the discrepancy, and the remainder lacks a known reason. The V and J calls and clone size come from that table; D and trimming were worked out from the DNA. The sample has about 120,000 clones on record, about 73% of them singletons. In total, the top ten clones hold approximately 3.5% of the sample.

In total, roughly 670 healthy bone marrow donors made up the cohort. All cohort members were sampled while nominally healthy, although unrecorded immune exposures were likely present. The donor tested CMV seropositive, placing the donor among the 290 or so seropositive members of the cohort. Each donor provided a peripheral blood sample, and peripheral blood mononuclear cells were used for TCR beta sequencing. Genomic DNA was extracted from the blood cell samples with the Qiagen DNeasy Blood Extraction Kit. The chain uses TRBV7-2 and TRBJ1-2; the central 7 bases match TRBD1. This clonotype originated in a woman younger than 45 in good health and CMV-seropositive. What was sequenced was PBMCs. The CDR3 protein sequence reads: CASKPTGQFGNYGYTF. The DNA sequence is given as TGTGCCAGCAAACCGACAGGGCAATTTGGGAACTATGGCTACACCTTC.